This TCR beta chain was found in a study of OX40 agonist ivuxolimab in advanced cancers. Looking at the study overall: Every 2 weeks, patients got intravenous ivuxolimab at one of six dose levels (0.01-10 mg/kg).

Exclusion of a patient followed from autoimmune disease history or systemic immunosuppression. Study-wide results and limits: Expanded peripheral T-cell antigen specificity went undetermined. Some of the lowest clonal expansion was seen in partial responders at 0.1-3.0 mg/kg.

This clone was seen a single time. No antigen is known for it. Clones were sequenced by immunoSEQ multiplex PCR, and TCRdb holds only the in-frame ones, with some missing. The sample holds under 80,000 clones; over 90% are singletons and the top ten take roughly 6.5%. This receptor was identified in an adult with an advanced solid tumor such as melanoma, head and neck, liver or kidney cancer. Sequences were derived from CD4+ or CD8+ T cells sorted from blood, sampled in a trial of the OX40 agonist ivuxolimab.

CDR3 bases: TGTGCCAGGAAACCGGGACAGGGGGACGAGCAGTACTTC. Translating it yields CARKPGQGDEQYF. The V gene is TRBV27, the J gene TRBJ2-7; 11 bases are a match to TRBD1. With 9 bases clipped from V and 5 bases from J, the junction kept 6 bases outside the gene matches. The length of the CDR3 is 13 residues. From germline, CDR1 is MNHEY and CDR2 SMNVEV (reference sequence).